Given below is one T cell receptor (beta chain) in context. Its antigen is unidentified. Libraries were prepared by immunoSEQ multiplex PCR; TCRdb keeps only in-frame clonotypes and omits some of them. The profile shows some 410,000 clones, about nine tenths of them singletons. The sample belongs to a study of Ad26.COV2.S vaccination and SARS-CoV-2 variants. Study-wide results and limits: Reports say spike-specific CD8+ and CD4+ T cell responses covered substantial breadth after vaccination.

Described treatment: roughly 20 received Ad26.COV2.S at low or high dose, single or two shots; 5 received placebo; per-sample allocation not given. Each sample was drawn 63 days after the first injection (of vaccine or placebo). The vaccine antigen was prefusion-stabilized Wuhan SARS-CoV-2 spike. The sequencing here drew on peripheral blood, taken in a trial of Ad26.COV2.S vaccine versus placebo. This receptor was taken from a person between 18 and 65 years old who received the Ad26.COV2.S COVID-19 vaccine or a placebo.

For the CDR3, the DNA is TGTGCCAGCAGCGCCTACGCCCGGGAGACCCAGTACTTC. Its protein product is CASSAYARETQYF. J is TRBJ2-5 and V is TRBV6-6; D unresolved. V shed 6 bases and J shed 5 bases, with 13 bases lying between them. The CDR3 is 13 amino acids. Germline V gene lookup returns CDR1 MNHNY and CDR2 SVGAGI (reference sequence).